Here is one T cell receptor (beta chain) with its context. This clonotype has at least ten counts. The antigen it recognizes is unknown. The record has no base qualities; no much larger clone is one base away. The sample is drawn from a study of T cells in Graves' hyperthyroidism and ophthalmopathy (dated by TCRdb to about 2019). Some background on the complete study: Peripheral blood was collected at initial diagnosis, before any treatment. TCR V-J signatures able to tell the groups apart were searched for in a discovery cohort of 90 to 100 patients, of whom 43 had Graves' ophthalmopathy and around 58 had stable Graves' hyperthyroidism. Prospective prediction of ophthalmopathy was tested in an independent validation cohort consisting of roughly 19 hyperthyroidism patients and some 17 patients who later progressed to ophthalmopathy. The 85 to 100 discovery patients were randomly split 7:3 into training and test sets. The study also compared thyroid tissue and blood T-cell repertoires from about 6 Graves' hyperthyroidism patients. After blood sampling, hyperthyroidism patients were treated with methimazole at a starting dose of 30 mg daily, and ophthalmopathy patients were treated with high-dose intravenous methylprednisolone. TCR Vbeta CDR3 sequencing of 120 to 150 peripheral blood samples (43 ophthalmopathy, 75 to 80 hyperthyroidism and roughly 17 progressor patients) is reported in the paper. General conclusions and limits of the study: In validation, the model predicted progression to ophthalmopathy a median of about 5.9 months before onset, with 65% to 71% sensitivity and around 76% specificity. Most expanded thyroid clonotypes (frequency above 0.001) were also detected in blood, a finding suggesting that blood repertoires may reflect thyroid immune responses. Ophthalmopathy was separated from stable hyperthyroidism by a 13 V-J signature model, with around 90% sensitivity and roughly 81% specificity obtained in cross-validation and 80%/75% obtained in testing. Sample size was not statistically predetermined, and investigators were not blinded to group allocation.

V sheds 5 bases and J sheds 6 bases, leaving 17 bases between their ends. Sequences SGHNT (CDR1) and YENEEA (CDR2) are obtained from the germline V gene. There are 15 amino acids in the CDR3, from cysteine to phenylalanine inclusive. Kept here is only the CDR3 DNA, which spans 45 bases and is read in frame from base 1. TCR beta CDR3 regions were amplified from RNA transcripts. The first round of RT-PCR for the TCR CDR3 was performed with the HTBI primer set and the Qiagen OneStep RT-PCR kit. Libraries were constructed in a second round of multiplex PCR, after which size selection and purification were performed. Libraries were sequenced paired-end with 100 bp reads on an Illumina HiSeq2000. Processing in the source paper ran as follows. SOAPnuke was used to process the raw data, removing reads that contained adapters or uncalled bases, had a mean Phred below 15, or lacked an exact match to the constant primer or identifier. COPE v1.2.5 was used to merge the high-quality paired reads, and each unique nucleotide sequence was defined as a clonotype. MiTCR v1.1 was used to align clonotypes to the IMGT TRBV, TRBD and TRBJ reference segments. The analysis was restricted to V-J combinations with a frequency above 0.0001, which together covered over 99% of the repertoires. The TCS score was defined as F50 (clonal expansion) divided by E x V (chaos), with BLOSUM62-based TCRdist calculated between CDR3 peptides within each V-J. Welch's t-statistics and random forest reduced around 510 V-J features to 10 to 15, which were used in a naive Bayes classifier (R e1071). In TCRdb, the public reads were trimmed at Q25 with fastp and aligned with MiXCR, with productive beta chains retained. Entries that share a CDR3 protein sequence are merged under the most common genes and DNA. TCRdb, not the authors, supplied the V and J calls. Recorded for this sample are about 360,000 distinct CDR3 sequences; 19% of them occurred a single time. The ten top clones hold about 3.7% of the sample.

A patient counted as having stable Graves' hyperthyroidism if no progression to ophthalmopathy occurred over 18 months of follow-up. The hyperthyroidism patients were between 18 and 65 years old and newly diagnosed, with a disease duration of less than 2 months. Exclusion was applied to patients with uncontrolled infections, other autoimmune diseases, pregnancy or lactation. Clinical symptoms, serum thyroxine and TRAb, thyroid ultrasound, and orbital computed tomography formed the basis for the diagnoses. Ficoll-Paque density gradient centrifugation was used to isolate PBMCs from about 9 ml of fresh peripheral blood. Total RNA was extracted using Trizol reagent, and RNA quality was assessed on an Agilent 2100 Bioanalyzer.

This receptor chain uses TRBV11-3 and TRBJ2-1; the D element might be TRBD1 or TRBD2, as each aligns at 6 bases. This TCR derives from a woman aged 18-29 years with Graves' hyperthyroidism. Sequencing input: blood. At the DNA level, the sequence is TGTGCCAGCAGCCCTAGGGGGGAGCAGGGCAATGAGCAGTTCTTC. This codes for CASSPRGEQGNEQFF.